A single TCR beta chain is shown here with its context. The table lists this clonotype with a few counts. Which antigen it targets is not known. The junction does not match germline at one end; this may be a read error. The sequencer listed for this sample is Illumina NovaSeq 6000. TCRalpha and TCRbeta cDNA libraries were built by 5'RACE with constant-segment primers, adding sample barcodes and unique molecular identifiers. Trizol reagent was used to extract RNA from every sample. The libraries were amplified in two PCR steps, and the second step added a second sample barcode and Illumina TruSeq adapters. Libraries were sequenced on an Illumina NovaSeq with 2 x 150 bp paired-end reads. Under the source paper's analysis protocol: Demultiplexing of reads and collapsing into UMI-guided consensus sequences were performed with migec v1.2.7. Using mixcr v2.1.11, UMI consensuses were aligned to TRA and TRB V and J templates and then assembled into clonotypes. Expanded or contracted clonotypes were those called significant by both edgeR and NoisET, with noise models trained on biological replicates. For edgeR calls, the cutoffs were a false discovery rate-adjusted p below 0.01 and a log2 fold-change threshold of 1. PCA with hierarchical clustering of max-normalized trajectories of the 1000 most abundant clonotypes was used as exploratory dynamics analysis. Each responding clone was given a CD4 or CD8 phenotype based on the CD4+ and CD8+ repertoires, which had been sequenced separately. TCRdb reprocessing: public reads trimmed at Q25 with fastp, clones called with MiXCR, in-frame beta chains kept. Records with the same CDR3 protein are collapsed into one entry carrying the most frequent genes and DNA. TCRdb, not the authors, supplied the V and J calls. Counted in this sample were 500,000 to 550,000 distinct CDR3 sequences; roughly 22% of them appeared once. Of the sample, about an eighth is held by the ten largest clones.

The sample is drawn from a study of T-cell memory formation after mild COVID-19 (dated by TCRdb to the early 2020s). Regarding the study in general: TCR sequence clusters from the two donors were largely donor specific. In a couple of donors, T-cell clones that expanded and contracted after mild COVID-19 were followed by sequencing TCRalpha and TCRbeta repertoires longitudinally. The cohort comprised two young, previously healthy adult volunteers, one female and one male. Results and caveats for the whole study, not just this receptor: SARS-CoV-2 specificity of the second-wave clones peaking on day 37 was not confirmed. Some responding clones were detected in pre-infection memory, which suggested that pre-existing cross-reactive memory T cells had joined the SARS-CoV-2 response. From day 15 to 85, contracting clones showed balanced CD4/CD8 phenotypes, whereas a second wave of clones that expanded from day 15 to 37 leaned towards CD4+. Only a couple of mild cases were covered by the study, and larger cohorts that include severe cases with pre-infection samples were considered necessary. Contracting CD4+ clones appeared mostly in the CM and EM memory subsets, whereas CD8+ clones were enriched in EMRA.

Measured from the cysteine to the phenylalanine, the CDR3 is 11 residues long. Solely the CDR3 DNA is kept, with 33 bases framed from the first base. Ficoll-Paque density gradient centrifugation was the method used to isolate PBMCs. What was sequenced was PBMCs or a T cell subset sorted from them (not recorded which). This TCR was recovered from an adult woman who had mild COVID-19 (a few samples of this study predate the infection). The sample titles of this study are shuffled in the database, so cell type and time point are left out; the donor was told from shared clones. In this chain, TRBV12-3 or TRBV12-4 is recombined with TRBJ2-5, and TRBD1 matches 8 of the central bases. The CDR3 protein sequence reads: CASSLGQAQNF. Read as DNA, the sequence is TGTGCCAGCAGTTTGGGACAGGCACAGAACTTC.